These 27 T cell receptor beta chains originate from one sample sequenced in a study of somatic mutations in cytotoxic T cells in rheumatoid arthritis. The method was immunoSEQ multiplex PCR; TCRdb's version includes in-frame clones alone and lacks a portion of them. The repertoire holds fewer than 20,000 clones, with over 65% as singletons. Sequenced input: CD8+ T cells sorted from blood. The receptor source for this set is a man between 60 and 75 years old in good health.

This clone was recorded once. This chain links TRBV19 with TRBJ1-1; D gene uncertain. Germline CDR1 and CDR2: LNHDA and SQIVND (reference sequence). The CDR3 covers 13 residues. Trimming stripped 6 bases from V and 1 base from J, with 9 bases between. The DNA of the CDR3 is TGTGCCAGTAGCCGGGTCCGGAACACTGAAGCTTTCTTT. It yields the protein CASSRVRNTEAFF.

In this sample, this clone turned up a few times. V and J are TRBV7-8 and TRBJ2-2, with a possible D match to TRBD1 (5 bases). The CDR3 is made up of 14 amino acids. Germline CDR1 SGHVS, CDR2 FQNEAQ. V was shortened by 2 bases and J by 7 bases, with 11 bases between the two germline ends. The CDR3 sequence is CASSLSPRGGELFF. CDR3 DNA: TGTGCCAGCAGCTTATCCCCAAGGGGCGGGGAGCTGTTTTTT.

This clone has only a few counts. This chain uses TRBV4-1 with TRBJ2-7; unclear D gene. CDR1 and CDR2 (germline): MGHRA, YSYEKL. The CDR3 spans 15 residues. V dropped 0 bases and J dropped 3 bases, with 12 bases sitting between them. The CDR3 reads CASSQERSLLYEQYF. The CDR3 bases are TGCGCCAGCAGCCAAGAGCGATCCCTACTCTACGAGCAGTACTTC.

The chain is built from TRBV7-6 and TRBJ2-2, with 9 nucleotides matching TRBD1. The CDR3 spans 15 residues. Germline V gene data show CDR1 as SGHVS and CDR2 as FNYEAQ. Trimming removed 6 bases from V and 6 bases from J; junction bases left unmatched: 8. DNA for the CDR3: TGTGCCAGCAGGGGGGACAGGGCTTACGCCGGGGAGCTGTTTTTT. Its translation: CASRGDRAYAGELFF. The whole variable domain, filled in from reference TRBV7-6 and TRBJ2-2, reads GAGVSQSPRYKVTKRGQDVALRCDPISGHVSLYWYRQALGQGPEFLTYFNYEAQQDKSGLPNDRFSAERPEGSISTLTIQRTEQRDSAMYRCASRGDRAYAGELFFGEGSRLTVL.

This chain uses TRBV5-8 with TRBJ2-7; 8 nucleotides align to TRBD2. Losses at the gene ends were 3 bases for V and 0 bases for J; bases not matched to a gene: 8. Germline V gene data show CDR1 as SGHTS and CDR2 as YDEGEE. The CDR3 covers 16 residues. CDR3 nucleotides: TGTGCCAGCAGCTGGGAAGCGGGAGCTCGCTCCTACGAGCAGTACTTC. It is translated as CASSWEAGARSYEQYF. Complete variable domain (other parts from reference TRBV5-8 and TRBJ2-7): EAGVTQSPTHLIKTRGQQATLRCSPISGHTSVYWYQQALGLGLQFLLWYDEGEERNRGNFPPRFSGRQFPNYSSELNVNALELEDSALYLCASSWEAGARSYEQYFGPGTRLTVT.

A few counts support this clone. This chain links TRBV4-1 with TRBJ2-7; 11 bases are a match to TRBD1. Per germline, CDR1 MGHRA and CDR2 YSYEKL. Germline trimming cut 6 bases from V and 5 bases from J; bases unmatched to any gene: 9. CDR3 length: 15 residues. Here the CDR3 DNA reads TGCGCCAGCAGTGTCCAGGGGACAGGGGGGGACGAGCAGTACTTC. The encoded protein is CASSVQGTGGDEQYF.

This chain connects TRBV7-9 to TRBJ2-1; possible D gene TRBD2, 5 bases. Trimming took off 1 base at V and 7 bases at J, with 17 bases between the two ends. This CDR3 spans 16 amino acids. Per the germline V gene, CDR1 is SEHNR and CDR2 is FQNEAQ (reference sequence). This CDR3 is CASSLERWLAGNEQFF. The CDR3 DNA reads as TGTGCCAGCAGCTTAGAGCGTTGGCTAGCAGGAAATGAGCAGTTCTTC.

V gene TRBV5-5 combines with J gene TRBJ2-5; D not certain. V shed 4 bases and J shed 5 bases, with 6 bases lying between them. The CDR3 runs 11 residues. Germline V gives CDR1 SGHKS, CDR2 YYEKEE (reference sequence). The CDR3 DNA reads as TGTGCCAGCAGCCTCCGGGAGACCCAGTACTTC. Translated, it gives CASSLRETQYF. Based on the CDR3 plus reference TRBV5-5 and TRBJ2-5, the full variable domain is DAGVTQSPTHLIKTRGQQVTLRCSPISGHKSVSWYQQVLGQGPQFIFQYYEKEERGRGNFPDRFSARQFPNYSSELNVNALLLGDSALYLCASSLRETQYFGPGTRLLVL.

For the CDR3, the DNA is TGTGCCAGCAGCTTCGATCCAGGACAGGGGGCTTTTGAGCACTATGGCTACACCTTC. Its translation is CASSFDPGQGAFEHYGYTF. The chain is built from TRBV5-5 and TRBJ1-2; the match to TRBD1 covers 11 bases. This CDR3 is built from 19 residues. V dropped 2 bases and J dropped 3; count of bases not matched to a gene: 15. Germline CDR1 is SGHKS and CDR2 is YYEKEE (reference sequence).

The V call is TRBV6-1, the J call TRBJ1-1, with D perhaps matching TRBD1 (5 bases). The germline V and J ends were trimmed by 0 bases and 5 bases, with 13 bases remaining between them. The CDR3 runs to 15 residues. Looked up from germline, CDR1 is MNHNS and CDR2 is SASEGT. The CDR3 protein is CASSEATDIWTEAFF. The CDR3 DNA reads TGTGCCAGCAGTGAAGCTACGGACATATGGACTGAAGCTTTCTTT.

The J gene is TRBJ1-5, the V gene TRBV5-5, with D perhaps TRBD1 (5 bases). The V gene's germline CDR1 is SGHKS and CDR2 YYEKEE (reference sequence). The CDR3 spans 16 residues. V was shortened by 0 bases and J by 0 bases, with 10 bases between the two germline ends. The CDR3 protein is CASSLGGPFSNQPQHF. CDR3 DNA sequence: TGTGCCAGCAGCTTGGGGGGCCCTTTTAGCAATCAGCCCCAGCATTTT.

The chain has TRBV30 and TRBJ2-1; 10 bases align to TRBD1. J was trimmed by 2 bases and V by 1 base; bases with no gene match: 5. Germline lookup yields CDR1 GTSNPN and CDR2 SVGIG (reference sequence). The CDR3 loop spans 16 amino acids. The DNA of the CDR3 is TGTGCCTGGAGTGAATGGGACAGGGGAACCTACAATGAGCAGTTCTTC. It translates to CAWSEWDRGTYNEQFF.

This sequence joins TRBV6-1 and TRBJ2-6, with a weak D call TRBD1 (6 bases). CDR3 length equals 16 residues. V lost 1 base and J 0 bases, leaving 7 bases between the germline ends. The germline V gene encodes CDR1 MNHNS and CDR2 SASEGT. The CDR3 loop reads CASSEVGGSGANVLTF. CDR3 sequence (DNA): TGTGCCAGCAGTGAAGTAGGGGGCTCTGGGGCCAACGTCCTGACTTTC.

The chain uses TRBV5-6 and TRBJ1-6, with TRBD1 matching over 7 bases. Germline CDR1 reads SGHDT; CDR2 reads YYEEEE. The junction had 6 bases not matched to a gene; V was cut back by 2 bases and J by 4 bases. The CDR3 is 16 amino acids. CDR3: CASSLGGTAYNSPLHF. The CDR3 nucleotides read TGTGCCAGCAGCTTAGGAGGGACAGCTTATAATTCACCCCTCCACTTT. Looking up the rest from reference TRBV5-6 and TRBJ1-6 gives the full variable domain: DAGVTQSPTHLIKTRGQQVTLRCSPKSGHDTVSWYQQALGQGPQFIFQYYEEEERQRGNFPDRFSGHQFPNYSSELNVNALLLGDSALYLCASSLGGTAYNSPLHFGNGTRLTVT.

V and J are TRBV27 and TRBJ2-1; 7 nucleotides line up with TRBD1. Germline CDR1 reads MNHEY; CDR2 reads SMNVEV (reference sequence). The junction had 2 bases not matched to a gene; V was cut back by 2 bases and J by 4 bases. The CDR3 extends over 14 amino acids. DNA for the CDR3: TGTGCCAGCAGTTTAGGGGGACAGTACAATGAGCAGTTCTTC. Encoded protein: CASSLGGQYNEQFF.

This sequence joins TRBV5-1 and TRBJ1-3; 8 bases are shared with TRBD1. V trimming: 0 bases; J trimming: 6 bases; junction bases outside the gene matches: 2. Germline lookup yields CDR1 SGHRS and CDR2 YFSETQ. The CDR3 consists of 14 residues. CDR3 protein: CASSLGQGKNTIYF. The CDR3 DNA reads as TGCGCCAGCAGCTTGGGACAGGGGAAAAACACCATATATTTT.

This clone has more than one count but fewer than ten. The J gene is TRBJ2-1, the V gene TRBV19, with a possible D match to TRBD1 (6 bases). The CDR3 is 16 residues long. CDR1 is LNHDA, CDR2 SQIVND, per germline (reference sequence). Deletions cut 0 bases from V and 4 bases from J, with 13 bases between. The DNA for the CDR3 is TGTGCCAGTAGTATAGAGGGGACAAATACTTACAATGAGCAGTTCTTC. Its translation: CASSIEGTNTYNEQFF.

The CDR3 here is CASSHTTSGNEQFF. CDR3 DNA sequence: TGTGCCAGCAGCCACACTACTAGCGGCAATGAGCAGTTCTTC. V usage is TRBV7-6 and J usage is TRBJ2-1, with TRBD2 identical over 8 bases. In germline, CDR1 is SGHVS, CDR2 FNYEAQ. This CDR3 is built from 14 residues. J gave up 6 bases and V 5 bases, and 6 bases lay outside the gene matches.

This chain connects TRBV4-3 to TRBJ2-7; no definite D call. Germline CDR1 is LGHNA and CDR2 is YSLEER. CDR3 length: 13 amino acids. The V end was cut by 1 base, the J end by 7 bases, with 11 bases between. The CDR3 loop is CASSQATLSEQYF. In nucleotides, the CDR3 is TGCGCCAGCAGCCAAGCTACGCTGTCGGAGCAGTACTTC.

The V call is TRBV15, the J call TRBJ1-1; maybe TRBD1 (5 bases). This CDR3 region has 14 residues. Germline V gene sequence: CDR1 LNHNV, CDR2 YYDKDF (reference sequence). Trimming cost V 3 bases and J 0 bases, with 8 bases left between them. CDR3 region: CATSSKGMNTEAFF. The CDR3 coding sequence is TGTGCCACCAGCAGTAAGGGGATGAACACTGAAGCTTTCTTT.

V is TRBV29-1 and J is TRBJ2-4, with 12 positions matching TRBD2. J gave up 1 base and V 6 bases, and 4 bases lay outside the gene matches. The germline gives CDR1 SQVTM, CDR2 ANQGSEA. The CDR3 has 15 residues. The CDR3 region is CSVRLAGGAKNIQYF. CDR3 DNA sequence: TGCAGCGTCCGCCTAGCGGGAGGGGCCAAAAACATTCAGTACTTC.

V and J are TRBV27 and TRBJ2-7; 7 bases fit TRBD2. Germline CDR1 and CDR2: MNHEY and SMNVEV (reference sequence). V lost 3 bases and J lost 2; bases outside the gene matches: 4. CDR3 length: 14 amino acids. CDR3 region: CASSFLGRAYEQYF. The DNA for the CDR3 is TGTGCCAGCAGTTTTTTAGGGAGGGCCTACGAGCAGTACTTC.

The chain has TRBV7-2 and TRBJ2-7; D gene uncertain. V lost 3 bases and J 4 bases, leaving 10 bases between the germline ends. There are 13 residues in the CDR3. Looked up from germline, CDR1 is SGHTA and CDR2 is FQGNSA. The CDR3 reads CASSFEPNYEQYF. CDR3 DNA sequence: TGTGCCAGCAGCTTTGAGCCCAATTACGAGCAGTACTTC.

V usage is TRBV19 and J usage is TRBJ1-4; D possibly corresponds to TRBD1 (6 bases). Per the germline V gene, CDR1 is LNHDA and CDR2 is SQIVND (reference sequence). This CDR3 is 17 amino acids long. The germline V and J ends were trimmed by 5 bases and 0 bases, with 16 bases remaining between them. The CDR3 nucleotides are TGTGCCAGTAGTCCCGGACAGATTTATACAACTAATGAAAAACTGTTTTTT. It is translated as CASSPGQIYTTNEKLFF.

The rearrangement joins TRBV19 to TRBJ2-3, with D perhaps matching TRBD2 (6 bases). Trimming removed 6 bases at V and 0 bases at J, with 16 bases between. The CDR3 is 16 amino acids. Germline V gives CDR1 LNHDA, CDR2 SQIVND (reference sequence). This chain's CDR3 is CASRAEVADSTDTQYF. Here the CDR3 DNA reads TGTGCCAGTAGGGCGGAGGTAGCGGATAGCACAGATACGCAGTATTTT.

The V gene is TRBV29-1, the J gene TRBJ2-7; TRBD2 matches at 10 bases. This CDR3 has 13 amino acids. Trimming took 5 bases from V and 6 from J; bases not matched to a gene: 7. Looked up from germline, CDR1 is SQVTM and CDR2 is ANQGSEA. The DNA for the CDR3 is TGCAGCGTTTTTACTAGCGGGAATGCCGAGCAGTACTTC. This sequence encodes CSVFTSGNAEQYF.

V usage is TRBV6-5 and J usage is TRBJ2-3; no clear D gene. The CDR3 is 13 residues long. The germline V and J ends were trimmed by 3 bases and 0 bases, with 4 bases remaining between them. CDR1 MNHEY and CDR2 SVGAGI come from the germline V gene. In DNA form, the CDR3 reads TGTGCCAGCAGTTATCTCAGCACAGATACGCAGTATTTT. Translation gives CASSYLSTDTQYF.